This TCR beta chain was captured in a study of blood T cell repertoires in COVID-19. The CDR3 is made up of 12 amino acids. CDR1 DFQATT and CDR2 SNEGSKA come from the germline V gene (reference sequence). V lost 3 bases to trimming and J lost 0 bases, with 5 bases between them. TCRdb's copy holds only in-frame clones and misses some; the assay was immunoSEQ multiplex PCR. The sample has about 220,000 clones, 84% seen once. V and J are TRBV20-1 and TRBJ1-1; no reliable D call. The clonotype was recovered from a man between 50 and 59 years old with active or convalescent COVID-19. What was sequenced was peripheral blood. CDR3 sequence reads: CSASLVNTEAFF. The CDR3 DNA reads TGCAGTGCTAGTCTTGTGAACACTGAAGCTTTCTTT.